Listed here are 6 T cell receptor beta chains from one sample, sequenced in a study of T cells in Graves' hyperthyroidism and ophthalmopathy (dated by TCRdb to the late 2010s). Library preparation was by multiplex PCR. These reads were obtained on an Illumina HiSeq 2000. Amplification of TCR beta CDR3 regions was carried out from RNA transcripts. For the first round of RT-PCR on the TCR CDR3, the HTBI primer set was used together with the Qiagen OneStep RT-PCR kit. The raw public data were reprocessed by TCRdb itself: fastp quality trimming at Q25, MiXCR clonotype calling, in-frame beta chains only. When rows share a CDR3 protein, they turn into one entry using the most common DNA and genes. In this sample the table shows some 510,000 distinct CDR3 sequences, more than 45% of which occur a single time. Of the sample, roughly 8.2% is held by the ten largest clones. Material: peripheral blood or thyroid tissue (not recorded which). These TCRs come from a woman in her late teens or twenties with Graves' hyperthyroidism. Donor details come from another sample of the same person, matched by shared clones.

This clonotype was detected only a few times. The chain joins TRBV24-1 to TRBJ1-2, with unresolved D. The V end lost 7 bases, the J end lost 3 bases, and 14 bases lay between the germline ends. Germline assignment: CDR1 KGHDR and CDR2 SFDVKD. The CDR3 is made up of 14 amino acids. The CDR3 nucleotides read TGTGCCACCAGCGACGGACGGTTTGACTATGGCTACACCTTC. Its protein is CATSDGRFDYGYTF.

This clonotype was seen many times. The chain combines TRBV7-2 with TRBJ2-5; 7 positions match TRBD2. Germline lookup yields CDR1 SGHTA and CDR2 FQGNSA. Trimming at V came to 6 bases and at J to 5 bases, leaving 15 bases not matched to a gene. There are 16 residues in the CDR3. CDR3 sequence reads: CASSQGPGGLAETQYF. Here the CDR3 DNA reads TGTGCCAGCAGTCAAGGTCCGGGAGGCTTGGCGGAGACCCAGTACTTC. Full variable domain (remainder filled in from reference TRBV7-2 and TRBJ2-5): GAGVSQSPSNKVTEKGKDVELRCDPISGHTALYWYRQSLGQGLEFLIYFQGNSAPDKSGLPSDRFSAERTGGSVSTLTIQRTQQEDSAVYLCASSQGPGGLAETQYFGPGTRLLVL.

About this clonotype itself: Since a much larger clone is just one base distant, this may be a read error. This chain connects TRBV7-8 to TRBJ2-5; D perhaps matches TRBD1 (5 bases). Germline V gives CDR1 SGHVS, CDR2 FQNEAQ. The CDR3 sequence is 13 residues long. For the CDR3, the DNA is TGTGCCAGCAGCCCATTGGGGCAAGGGACCCAGTACTTC. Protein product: CASSPLGQGTQYF.

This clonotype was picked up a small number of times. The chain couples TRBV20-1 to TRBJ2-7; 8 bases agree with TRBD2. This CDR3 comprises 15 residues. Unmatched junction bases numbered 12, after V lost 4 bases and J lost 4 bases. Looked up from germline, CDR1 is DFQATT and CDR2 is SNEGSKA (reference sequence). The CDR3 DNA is TGCAGTGCTACGGGCGGACTAGCAAGCGGTTACGAGCAGTACTTC. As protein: CSATGGLASGYEQYF.

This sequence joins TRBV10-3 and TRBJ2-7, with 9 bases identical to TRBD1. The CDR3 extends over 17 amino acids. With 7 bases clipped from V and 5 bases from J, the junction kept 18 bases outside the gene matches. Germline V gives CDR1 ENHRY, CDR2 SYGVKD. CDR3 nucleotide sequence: TGTGCCATCAAAGCCGGGACAGGGAGATCCGGGGCCAACGAGCAGTACTTC. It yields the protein CAIKAGTGRSGANEQYF.

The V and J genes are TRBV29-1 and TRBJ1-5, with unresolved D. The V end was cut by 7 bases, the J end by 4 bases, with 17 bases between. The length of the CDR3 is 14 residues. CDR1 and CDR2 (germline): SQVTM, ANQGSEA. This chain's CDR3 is CSAGFGVPNQPQHF. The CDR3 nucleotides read TGCAGCGCCGGATTCGGGGTCCCGAATCAGCCCCAGCATTTT.